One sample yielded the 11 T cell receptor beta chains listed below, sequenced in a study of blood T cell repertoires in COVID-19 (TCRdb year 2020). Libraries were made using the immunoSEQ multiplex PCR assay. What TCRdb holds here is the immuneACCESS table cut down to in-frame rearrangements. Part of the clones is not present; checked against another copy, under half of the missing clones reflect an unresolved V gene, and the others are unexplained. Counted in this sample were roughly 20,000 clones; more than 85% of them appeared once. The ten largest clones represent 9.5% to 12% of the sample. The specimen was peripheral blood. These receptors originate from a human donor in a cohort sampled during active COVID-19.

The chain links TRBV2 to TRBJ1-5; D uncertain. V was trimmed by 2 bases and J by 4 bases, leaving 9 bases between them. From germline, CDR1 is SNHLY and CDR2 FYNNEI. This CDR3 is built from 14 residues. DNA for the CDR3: TGTGCCAGCAGTGAACCAGGACTTAATCAGCCCCAGCATTTT. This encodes CASSEPGLNQPQHF.

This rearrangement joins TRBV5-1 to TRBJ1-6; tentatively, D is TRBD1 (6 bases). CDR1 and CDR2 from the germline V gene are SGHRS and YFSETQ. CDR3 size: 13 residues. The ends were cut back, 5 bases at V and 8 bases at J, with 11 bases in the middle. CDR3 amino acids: CASSRTDYSPLHF. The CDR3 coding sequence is TGCGCCAGCAGTCGGACAGACTATTCACCCCTCCACTTT.

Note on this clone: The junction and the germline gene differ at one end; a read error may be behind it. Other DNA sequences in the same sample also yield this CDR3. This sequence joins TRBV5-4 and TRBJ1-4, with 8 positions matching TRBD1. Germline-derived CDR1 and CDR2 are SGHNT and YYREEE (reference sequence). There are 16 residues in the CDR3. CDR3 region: CASSLDRATTNEKLFF. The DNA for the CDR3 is TGTGCCAGCAGTTTGGACAGGGCCACAACTAATGAAAAACTGTTTTTT.

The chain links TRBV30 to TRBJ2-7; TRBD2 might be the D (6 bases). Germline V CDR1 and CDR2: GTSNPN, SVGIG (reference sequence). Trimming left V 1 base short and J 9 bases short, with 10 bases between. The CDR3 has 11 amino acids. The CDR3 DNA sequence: TGTGCCTGGAGTGCAAGGGAGGTGCAGTACTTC. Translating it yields CAWSAREVQYF.

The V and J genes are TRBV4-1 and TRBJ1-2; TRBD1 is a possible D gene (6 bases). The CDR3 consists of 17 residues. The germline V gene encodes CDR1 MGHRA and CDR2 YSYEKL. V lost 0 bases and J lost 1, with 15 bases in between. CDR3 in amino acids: CASSQEGGGGGNYGYTF. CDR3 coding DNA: TGCGCCAGCAGCCAAGAGGGGGGGGGCGGAGGTAACTATGGCTACACCTTC.

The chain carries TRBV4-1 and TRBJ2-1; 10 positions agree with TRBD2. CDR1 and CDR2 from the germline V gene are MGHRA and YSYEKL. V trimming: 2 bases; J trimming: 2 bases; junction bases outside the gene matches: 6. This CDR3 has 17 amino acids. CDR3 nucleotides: TGCGCCAGCAGCCAATCGCCAGCGGGAGGGCCCTACAATGAGCAGTTCTTC. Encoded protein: CASSQSPAGGPYNEQFF.

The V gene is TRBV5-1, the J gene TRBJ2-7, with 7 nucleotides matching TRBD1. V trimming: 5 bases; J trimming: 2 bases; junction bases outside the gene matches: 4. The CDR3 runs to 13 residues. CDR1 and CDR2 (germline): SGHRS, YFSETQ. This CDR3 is CASSPTGTYEQYF. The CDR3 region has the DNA TGCGCCAGCAGTCCGACAGGGACCTACGAGCAGTACTTC.

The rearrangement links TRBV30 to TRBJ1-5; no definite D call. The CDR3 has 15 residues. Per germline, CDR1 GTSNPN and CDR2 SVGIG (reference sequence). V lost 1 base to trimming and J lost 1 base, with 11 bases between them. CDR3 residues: CAWSANRNSNQPQHF. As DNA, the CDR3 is TGTGCCTGGAGTGCTAACAGAAACAGCAATCAGCCCCAGCATTTT.

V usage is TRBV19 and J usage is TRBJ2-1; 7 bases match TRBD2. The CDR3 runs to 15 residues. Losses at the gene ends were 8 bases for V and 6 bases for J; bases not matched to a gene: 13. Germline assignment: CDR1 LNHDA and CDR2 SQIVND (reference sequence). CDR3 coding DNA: TGTGCCAGTGGCCCTTGGACTAGAAGGAGCAATGAGCAGTTCTTC. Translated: CASGPWTRRSNEQFF.

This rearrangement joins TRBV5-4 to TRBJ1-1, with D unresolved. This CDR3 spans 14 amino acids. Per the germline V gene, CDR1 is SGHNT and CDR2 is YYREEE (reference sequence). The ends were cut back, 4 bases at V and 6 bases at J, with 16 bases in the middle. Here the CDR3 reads CASSMMKAEAEAFF. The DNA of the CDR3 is TGTGCCAGCAGCATGATGAAGGCTGAGGCTGAAGCTTTCTTT. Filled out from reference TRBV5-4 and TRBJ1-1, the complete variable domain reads ETGVTQSPTHLIKTRGQQVTLRCSSQSGHNTVSWYQQALGQGPQFIFQYYREEENGRGNFPPRFSGLQFPNYSSELNVNALELDDSALYLCASSMMKAEAEAFFGQGTRLTVV.

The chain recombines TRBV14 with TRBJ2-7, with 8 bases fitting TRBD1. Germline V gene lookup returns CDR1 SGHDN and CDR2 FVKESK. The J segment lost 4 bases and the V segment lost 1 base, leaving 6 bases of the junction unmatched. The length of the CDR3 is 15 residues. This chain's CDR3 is CASSQGTGSAYEQYF. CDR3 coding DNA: TGTGCCAGCAGCCAAGGGACAGGGTCAGCGTACGAGCAGTACTTC.